One and the same sample provided the 8 T cell receptor beta chains below, sequenced in a study of PD-1 blockade in classical Hodgkin lymphoma. Sequenced by immunoSEQ multiplex PCR; TCRdb stores in-frame clones only, minus some. The sample consists of more than 55,000 clones, approximately 90% of them appearing once. All patients experienced relapse after autologous stem cell transplantation, and brentuximab vedotin exposure was variable. This specimen was peripheral blood mononuclear cells (PBMCs), taken before the second cycle of nivolumab. These receptors were obtained from a human donor with classical Hodgkin lymphoma.

The chain is built from TRBV7-9 and TRBJ2-3; a weak D match, TRBD1 (5 bases). Germline assignment: CDR1 SEHNR and CDR2 FQNEAQ (reference sequence). V lost 7 bases and J lost 2, with 13 bases in between. The CDR3 extends over 14 amino acids. The CDR3 sequence: CASTTSGNTDTQYF. DNA of the CDR3: TGTGCCAGCACCACTTCAGGGAACACAGATACGCAGTATTTT.

Comments on this clone: This sample also contains other DNA sequences that code for the same CDR3. This sequence joins TRBV7-8 and TRBJ1-1; D gene ambiguous. Germline V gives CDR1 SGHVS, CDR2 FQNEAQ. Trimming stripped 1 base from V and 1 base from J, with 7 bases between. The CDR3 length is 14 residues. In DNA form, the CDR3 reads TGTGCCAGCAGCTTAGTCACCGGGAACACTGAAGCTTTCTTT. This sequence encodes CASSLVTGNTEAFF.

The J gene is TRBJ1-5, the V gene TRBV5-1; 8 bases fit TRBD1. Trimming cost V 4 bases and J 10 bases; bases outside gene matches: 7. CDR1 is SGHRS and CDR2 is YFSETQ in the germline V gene. The CDR3 is 13 residues long. The CDR3 here is CASSRTGSGPQHF. DNA for the CDR3: TGCGCCAGCAGCCGGACAGGGTCAGGTCCCCAGCATTTT.

The gene calls are TRBV5-1 and TRBJ1-1; no clear D gene. Trimming left V 1 base short and J 1 base short, with 11 bases between. In germline, CDR1 is SGHRS, CDR2 YFSETQ. The CDR3 has 15 residues. The CDR3 DNA sequence: TGCGCCAGCAGCTTGCTAGCAGGATGGAACACTGAAGCTTTCTTT. Its protein product is CASSLLAGWNTEAFF.

The V gene is TRBV5-1, the J gene TRBJ1-1; D is possibly TRBD1 (5 bases). V lost 4 bases, J lost 1 base, and 14 bases lay in between. This CDR3 is built from 15 residues. The germline CDR1 and CDR2 sequences are SGHRS and YFSETQ. The CDR3 here is CASSRGPLGNTEAFF. The CDR3 DNA reads TGCGCCAGCAGCCGGGGCCCTCTGGGGAACACTGAAGCTTTCTTT.

The rearrangement links TRBV6-5 to TRBJ2-5; D perhaps matches TRBD2 (5 bases). Germline V lookup: CDR1 MNHEY, CDR2 SVGAGI. Deletions cut 5 bases from V and 4 bases from J, with 14 bases between. The CDR3 length is 14 residues. CDR3 bases: TGTGCCAGCAGTCCTTACACCGCGGGAGAGACCCAGTACTTC. It codes for CASSPYTAGETQYF.

Here the CDR3 reads CASSFVLQGVEKLFF. The CDR3 DNA reads TGTGCCAGCAGTTTTGTACTACAGGGCGTCGAAAAACTGTTTTTT. The chain recombines TRBV28 with TRBJ1-4, with a possible D match to TRBD1 (6 bases). The germline gives CDR1 MDHEN, CDR2 SYDVKM. The CDR3 length is 15 residues. Between the trimmed V and J ends, which lost 3 bases and 8 bases, there was a span of 16 bases.

V is TRBV7-9 and J is TRBJ1-4, with 8 nucleotides matching TRBD1. Trimming removed 3 bases from V and 4 bases from J; junction bases left unmatched: 7. Germline V lookup: CDR1 SEHNR, CDR2 FQNEAQ (reference sequence). CDR3 length: 16 residues. CDR3 DNA: TGTGCCAGCAGCTTGCCAGTGGACAGGGTTAATGAAAAACTGTTTTTT. It translates to CASSLPVDRVNEKLFF.